The subject of this entry is one T cell receptor beta chain. Its antigen has not been determined. No per-base quality is available; no much larger clone lies one base away. For TCR Vbeta sequencing, memory CD4+ T cells were sorted ex vivo from the peripheral blood of both healthy controls and narcolepsy patients. Counted from cysteine to phenylalanine, this CDR3 has 15 amino acids. The entry retains the CDR3 DNA only, 45 bases that are in frame from base 1. The V and J ends are trimmed by 2 bases and 5 bases, leaving 13 bases between them. CDR1 and CDR2 are drawn from the germline V gene: MNHEY, SVGAGI. This record comes from a study of T cells in narcolepsy listed by TCRdb under 2018. Regarding the complete study: Healthy control donors were enrolled in the study alongside patients who had narcolepsy type 1 or type 2 (NT1, NT2). The study used TCR Vbeta sequencing to track clonotypes in blood and CSF while looking for autoreactive T cells in narcolepsy patients that target self-antigens of hypocretin neurons (hypocretin, TRIB2).

Library creation used the immunoSEQ multiplex PCR assay. TCRdb obtained this table from immuneACCESS and retained in-frame rearrangements with V and J assigned. These tables miss some clones; where compared with another copy, unresolved V genes account for less than half of the shortfall, and the remainder is unexplained. The sample yields about 32,000 clones; around 83% were counted once. The top ten clonotypes cover roughly 0.7% of the sample. General findings and caveats noted by the study authors: No sequences matching autoreactive T cell clones were present in some of the blood memory CD4+ repertoires from patients and controls. Autoreactive clonotypes were reported to be detected serially in the blood of the same patients and of different patients, but not in the blood of healthy controls. Patients and controls had comparable numbers of sequenced blood memory CD4+ clonotypes, averaging about 37,000 and 33,000, respectively. HCRT-specific and TRIB2-specific autoreactive clonotypes were highlighted in plots that compared CD4+ T cell clonotypes in CSF versus blood from the same patient.

Sequenced input: memory (CD45RA-) CD4+ T cells from blood. According to the study, the label for this sample's cell subset or site signals: memory T cells sorted ex vivo from peripheral blood. This chain is built from TRBV6-5 and TRBJ2-1; tentative D gene TRBD1, with 6 bases matching. The TCR sequence derives from a human donor in good health. The CDR3 protein sequence reads: CASSYEGVADNEQFF. The bases read TGTGCCAGCAGTTACGAGGGGGTCGCTGACAATGAGCAGTTCTTC.